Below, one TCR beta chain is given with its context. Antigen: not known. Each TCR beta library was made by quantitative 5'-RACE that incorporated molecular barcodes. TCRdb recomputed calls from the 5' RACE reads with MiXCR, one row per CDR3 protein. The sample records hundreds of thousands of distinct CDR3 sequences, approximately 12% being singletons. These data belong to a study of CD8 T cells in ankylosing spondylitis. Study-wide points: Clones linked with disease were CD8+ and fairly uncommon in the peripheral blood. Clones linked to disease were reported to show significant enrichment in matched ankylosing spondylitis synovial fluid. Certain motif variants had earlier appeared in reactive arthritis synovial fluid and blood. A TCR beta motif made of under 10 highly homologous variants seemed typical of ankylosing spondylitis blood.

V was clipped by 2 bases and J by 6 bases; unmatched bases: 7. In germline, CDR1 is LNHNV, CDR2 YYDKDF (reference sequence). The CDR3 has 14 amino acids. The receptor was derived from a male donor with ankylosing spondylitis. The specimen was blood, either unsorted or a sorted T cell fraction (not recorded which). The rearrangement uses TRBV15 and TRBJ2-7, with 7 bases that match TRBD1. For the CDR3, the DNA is TGTGCCACCAGCAGACACCTAACAGGGGCCGAGCAGTACTTC. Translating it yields CATSRHLTGAEQYF.